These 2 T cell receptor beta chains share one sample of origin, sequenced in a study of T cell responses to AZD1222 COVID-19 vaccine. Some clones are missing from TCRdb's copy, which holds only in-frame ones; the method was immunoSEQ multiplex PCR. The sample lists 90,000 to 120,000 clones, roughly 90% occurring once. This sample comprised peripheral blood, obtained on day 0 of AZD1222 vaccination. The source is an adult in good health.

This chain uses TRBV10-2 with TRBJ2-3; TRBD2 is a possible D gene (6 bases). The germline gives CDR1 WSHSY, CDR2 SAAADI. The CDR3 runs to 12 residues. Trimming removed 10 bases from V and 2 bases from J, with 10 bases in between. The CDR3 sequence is CATGTHTDTQYF. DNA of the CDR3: TGCGCCACCGGGACTCACACAGATACGCAGTATTTT.

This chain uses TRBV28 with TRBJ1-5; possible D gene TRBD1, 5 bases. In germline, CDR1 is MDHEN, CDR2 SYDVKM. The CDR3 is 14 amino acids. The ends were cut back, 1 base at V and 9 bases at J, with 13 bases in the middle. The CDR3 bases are TGTGCCAGCAGTTTATTGGGACCCCCGAGGCCCCAGCATTTT. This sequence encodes CASSLLGPPRPQHF. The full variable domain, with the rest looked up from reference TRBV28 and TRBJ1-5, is DVKVTQSSRYLVKRTGEKVFLECVQDMDHENMFWYRQDPGLGLRLIYFSYDVKMKEKGDIPEGYSVSREKKERFSLILESASTNQTSMYLCASSLLGPPRPQHFGDGTRLSIL.